This T cell receptor beta chain was profiled in a study of T cell clonality in common variable immunodeficiency. Study findings and constraints: Compared with healthy controls, CVID subjects showed increased TCRbeta clonality, mostly in about a third. Compared with controls, CVID subjects had fewer shared TCRbeta clones.

Each donor provided about 5 to 9 ml of heparinized whole blood. This clone was recorded many times. As yet, its antigen is unknown. The DNA ends 3 residues before the CDR3 does, and the rest of the CDR3 is filled in from the germline J gene. J lost 3 bases, V lost 3 bases, and 2 bases had no gene match. Germline-derived CDR1 and CDR2 are MDHEN and SYDVKM. The CDR3 has 14 residues. Produced via immunoSEQ multiplex PCR; TCRdb's table is partial and in-frame only. The data show about 35,000 clones, with none appearing a single time. Material: peripheral blood mononuclear cells. This sequence joins TRBV28 and TRBJ2-1; 7 bases fit TRBD2. This clonotype was sampled from a person between 18 and 75 years old in good health. CDR3: CASSLASGYNEQFF. CDR3 DNA (partial): TGTGCCAGCAGTTTGGCTAGCGGCTACAATGAG.